These T cell receptor beta chains were read from a single sample in a study of shared clonotypes between healthy human individuals. Sequenced by immunoSEQ multiplex PCR; TCRdb stores in-frame clones only, minus some. The repertoire holds fewer than 1.8 million clones, with roughly 98.5% as singletons. The source material was naive CD4+ T cells sorted from blood. The receptor set was obtained from a man aged 25 to 45 in good health. CDR3s include the opening cysteine and the closing phenylalanine or tryptophan. The order of the fields is V gene, clone size, D gene, CDR3 protein. A D gene is named only where the DNA matches it firmly. Expanded clones are given a class, and other clones once, few, many or no size at all.

TRBV14 | once | - | CASSQDPVTRWIGELFF
TRBV5-6 | - | - | CASSLLDYEQYF
TRBV7-2 | - | TRBD1 | CASSLAGQGYTEAFF
TRBV14 | once | - | CASSQDGTQYF
TRBV5-4 | - | TRBD1 | CASSTRDRVDNEQFF
TRBV7-6 | - | TRBD2 | CASSLLTSGGGSYEQYF
TRBV19 | - | - | CASRGAYNQPQHF
TRBV6-5 | once | TRBD1 | CATWTGLGNTIYF
TRBV19 | - | TRBD2 | CASSMTSGRGEQYF
TRBV30 | - | - | CAWSIPTDTQYF
TRBV30 | - | - | CAWSVNSNSNQPQHF
TRBV2 | - | TRBD1 | CASSEWPGQGSEQYF
TRBV2 | - | - | CASSELRGTGGYTF
TRBV4-1 | - | TRBD1 | CASSVRDRVVNEQFF
TRBV10-3 | - | - | CATGTTYEQYF
TRBV6-6 | once | TRBD1 | CASSYPVQGHSYEQYF
TRBV5-4 | - | TRBD2 | CASSWGASGSQETQYF